This T cell receptor (beta chain) was documented in a study of T cell responses to AZD1222 COVID-19 vaccine. Study results and caveats: Distributed over spike, vaccine-associated CD4 TCRs predominated at 160-218 and 743-854. Among AZD1222 vaccinees, only six were seropositive at baseline. A rise in Spike-specific TCR breadth and depth followed two AZD1222 doses. Clonal diversity was possibly underestimated, and the donors were mostly white British, with more females.

Here immunoSEQ multiplex PCR was the method, and the copy in TCRdb shows in-frame clones only, minus some. The repertoire holds roughly 170,000 clones, with 75% to 95% as singletons. Notes on this clone: The antigen is not known.

Sequenced material: peripheral blood, taken on day 0 of AZD1222 vaccination. This sequence originates from an adult in good health.

The CDR3 region has the DNA TGTGCCTTTCATGCAGGGCCCTACGAGCAGTACTTC. It encodes CAFHAGPYEQYF. The chain links TRBV30 to TRBJ2-7; tentatively, D is TRBD1 (5 bases). The length of the CDR3 is 12 residues. From germline, CDR1 is GTSNPN and CDR2 SVGIG (reference sequence). Trimming pared 7 bases from V and 2 bases from J, leaving 12 bases between.